This T cell receptor (beta chain) originates from a study of beta chain features in type 1 diabetes. Study observations and caveats: Any HLA effect on TCRB rearrangement was left unresolved by small sub-analyses. More deletions and fewer insertions at VDJ junctions were found in patients with type 1 diabetes.

V shed 5 bases and J 0 bases; nucleotides not matched to a gene: 8. The CDR3 has 16 residues. CDR1 is MNHEY and CDR2 is SMNVEV in the germline V gene (reference sequence). This clone showed up just a few times. The antigen remains unidentified. Sorting based on CD45RO/CCR7/CD25/CD127/CD95/CD27 separated CD4+ naive, central memory, regulatory and stem cell-like memory cells. Sequenced material consisted of expressed TCRB transcripts (all of the isolated RNA was reverse transcribed). This table comes from immunoSEQ multiplex PCR, and its TCRdb copy is limited to in-frame clones, with some not included. The repertoire holds roughly 240,000 clones, with 13% to 15% as singletons.

This clonotype was sampled from a woman aged 40 to 50 in good health. What was sequenced was naive CD4+ T cells from blood. This sequence joins TRBV27 and TRBJ1-1; TRBD1 aligns across 8 bases. CDR3 nucleotide sequence: TGTGCCAGCAGTCCTCCCAGGGGGCGGCTGAACACTGAAGCTTTCTTT. Protein product: CASSPPRGRLNTEAFF.